Below are 21 T cell receptor beta chains sequenced from a single sample in a study of blood T cell repertoires in COVID-19. Here immunoSEQ multiplex PCR was the method, and the copy in TCRdb shows in-frame clones only, minus some. The sample holds more than 250,000 clones, around 90% seen once. The sequencing input was PBMCs or T cells enriched from blood (not recorded which). The receptor set was obtained from a woman between 18 and 29 years old with acute COVID-19.

This clone was observed a few times. CDR3 DNA sequence: TGCGCCAGCAGCTTGGACCAGCGCTACTACGAGCAGTACTTC. It specifies CASSLDQRYYEQYF. The chain uses TRBV5-1 and TRBJ2-7, with D unresolved. Per germline, CDR1 SGHRS and CDR2 YFSETQ. CDR3 length equals 14 residues. Trimming took off 0 bases at V and 3 bases at J, with 10 bases between the two ends.

This chain connects TRBV28 to TRBJ1-5, with 11 bases aligning to TRBD1. The V segment lost 6 bases and the J segment 1 base; nucleotides outside the gene matches: 11. Germline CDR1 is MDHEN and CDR2 is SYDVKM. The CDR3 loop spans 18 amino acids. This chain's CDR3 is CASRLDWTGGLSNQPQHF. The CDR3 DNA is TGTGCCAGCAGATTAGACTGGACAGGGGGCTTGAGCAATCAGCCCCAGCATTTT.

This rearrangement joins TRBV4-1 to TRBJ2-7; D gene unclear. The CDR3 extends over 14 amino acids. V gave up 1 base and J gave up 3 bases, with 10 bases separating them. The germline V gene encodes CDR1 MGHRA and CDR2 YSYEKL. The CDR3 is CASSQAPINYEQYF. The CDR3 DNA reads TGCGCCAGCAGCCAAGCGCCTATAAACTACGAGCAGTACTTC.

V is TRBV10-3 and J is TRBJ2-1; 8 bases align to TRBD2. This CDR3 has 14 residues. After removal of 8 bases from V and 5 bases from J, the junction contained 8 bases not matched to a gene. Per germline, CDR1 ENHRY and CDR2 SYGVKD. CDR3 protein: CAIAPGLGNNEQFF. CDR3 in DNA: TGTGCCATCGCACCGGGACTAGGGAACAATGAGCAGTTCTTC.

The chain links TRBV30 to TRBJ1-6, with 7 nucleotides matching TRBD1. The CDR3 consists of 14 residues. CDR1 is GTSNPN and CDR2 is SVGIG in the germline V gene (reference sequence). V lost 3 bases and J lost 7; bases outside the gene matches: 6. The CDR3: CAWRHGTANSPLHF. In DNA, the CDR3 is TGTGCCTGGAGGCACGGGACAGCCAATTCACCCCTCCACTTT.

The chain links TRBV21-1 to TRBJ2-7; TRBD2 is the table's D call, not checked against the DNA. TRBV21-1 is a listed pseudogene. CDR3 size: 13 residues. This chain's CDR3 is CARRLAGNYEQYF. The CDR3 nucleotides read TGTGCCAGGAGACTAGCGGGGAACTACGAGCAGTACTTC.

This chain uses TRBV19 with TRBJ1-1; no firm D call. V was shortened by 5 bases and J by 5 bases, with 18 bases between the two germline ends. The CDR3 totals 15 residues. Germline V gene lookup returns CDR1 LNHDA and CDR2 SQIVND (reference sequence). CDR3 nucleotide sequence: TGTGCCAGTAGTCCCTATGGTGGCAGCGGGACTGAAGCTTTCTTT. This translates into CASSPYGGSGTEAFF.

This clone was found once. The chain is built from TRBV7-2 and TRBJ2-7; 11 bases agree with TRBD1. V lost 1 base, J lost 2 bases, and 1 base stayed unmatched. CDR3 size: 15 residues. Germline values: CDR1 SGHTA, CDR2 FQGNSA. CDR3 residues: CASSLGTGGTYEQYF. CDR3 bases: TGTGCCAGCAGCTTAGGGACAGGGGGCACCTACGAGCAGTACTTC.

For this clone: Distinct nucleotide sequences in the sample also encode this CDR3. V is TRBV4-3 and J is TRBJ2-1; 7 positions agree with TRBD2. Trimming at V came to 1 base and at J to 2 bases, leaving 2 bases not matched to a gene. CDR3 length equals 15 residues. Germline V CDR1 and CDR2: LGHNA, YSLEER. The CDR3 nucleotides read TGCGCCAGCAGCCAAGGGAGCGGGACCTACAATGAGCAGTTCTTC. It codes for CASSQGSGTYNEQFF.

The chain combines TRBV4-3 with TRBJ1-3; D is undetermined. CDR3 length: 16 residues. With 0 bases removed from V and 0 bases from J, the gap between germline ends came to 9 bases. CDR1 is LGHNA, CDR2 YSLEER, per germline. In DNA, the CDR3 is TGCGCCAGCAGCCAAGAGGCCAGGAACTCTGGAAACACCATATATTTT. Protein product: CASSQEARNSGNTIYF.

The rearrangement uses TRBV6-4 and TRBJ2-7, with 9 bases matching TRBD2. CDR3 length: 18 residues. The V and J ends lost 6 bases and 5 bases, in that order; junction bases with no gene match: 20. Germline V gene sequence: CDR1 MRHNA, CDR2 SNTAGT. DNA of the CDR3: TGTGCCAGCAGGCTTGAAGGGGTAGCGGGAGCGCCTACCCACGAGCAGTACTTC. Translating it yields CASRLEGVAGAPTHEQYF.

The CDR3 here is CASNFAGLAEQFF. Written as DNA, the CDR3 is TGTGCCAGCAATTTCGCGGGACTAGCCGAGCAGTTCTTC. The chain links TRBV2 to TRBJ2-1; TRBD2 matches at 9 bases. J lost 10 bases, V lost 7 bases, and 8 bases had no gene match. Germline V lookup: CDR1 SNHLY, CDR2 FYNNEI. This CDR3 spans 13 amino acids.

The chain has TRBV11-2 and TRBJ2-7; 9 bases match TRBD1. V lost 5 bases to trimming and J lost 3 bases; unmatched junction nucleotides: 17. The CDR3 sequence is 18 residues long. Germline values: CDR1 SGHAT, CDR2 FQNNGV. CDR3 sequence (DNA): TGTGCCAGCAGCCCCACCACACTTCCGGGACAGGGATACTACGAGCAGTACTTC. As protein: CASSPTTLPGQGYYEQYF.

This clone has a single count. The V call is TRBV4-3, the J call TRBJ2-1; 11 bases fit TRBD1. Germline CDR1 reads LGHNA; CDR2 reads YSLEER. CDR3 length: 15 amino acids. J lost 4 bases, V lost 3 bases, and 2 bases had no gene match. DNA of the CDR3: TGCGCCAGCAGCCACGGGACAGGGGGTTACAATGAGCAGTTCTTC. Its protein product is CASSHGTGGYNEQFF.

This chain links TRBV19 with TRBJ2-6; TRBD1 is a possible D gene (6 bases). Trimming cost V 5 bases and J 2 bases, with 16 bases left between them. CDR3 length: 17 residues. Germline loops: CDR1 LNHDA, CDR2 SQIVND (reference sequence). CDR3 in amino acids: CASSPSSGVAGANVLTF. The CDR3 nucleotides are TGTGCCAGTAGTCCCTCCTCAGGGGTAGCTGGGGCCAACGTCCTGACTTTC.

The chain joins TRBV7-2 to TRBJ2-3, with 7 bases aligning to TRBD2. Germline V gives CDR1 SGHTA, CDR2 FQGNSA. The J segment lost 0 bases and the V segment lost 4 bases, leaving 4 bases of the junction unmatched. The CDR3 has 15 amino acids. DNA of the CDR3: TGTGCCAGCAGCTCGCAAGCGGGAAGCACAGATACGCAGTATTTT. This encodes CASSSQAGSTDTQYF.

This clone appeared a single time. The DNA for the CDR3 is TGCAGTGCTAGTGCCAGGCAGCATCAGCCCCAGCATTTT. Protein product: CSASARQHQPQHF. The chain uses TRBV20-1 and TRBJ1-5; D is unclear. V lost 3 bases and J lost 5, with 11 bases in between. CDR1 is DFQATT and CDR2 is SNEGSKA in the germline V gene (reference sequence). The CDR3 is 13 residues long.

This chain uses TRBV5-1 with TRBJ2-2; D might be TRBD1 (5 bases). V lost 4 bases and J lost 3, with 10 bases in between. Germline values: CDR1 SGHRS, CDR2 YFSETQ. The CDR3 is made up of 14 amino acids. DNA of the CDR3: TGCGCCAGCAGCAGATTACAGGACACCGGGGAGCTGTTTTTT. Translated, it gives CASSRLQDTGELFF.

The chain uses TRBV28 and TRBJ1-5; 10 bases are a match to TRBD1. This CDR3 comprises 15 residues. The junction had 7 bases not matched to a gene; V was cut back by 5 bases and J by 6 bases. CDR1 MDHEN and CDR2 SYDVKM come from the germline V gene. CDR3 bases: TGTGCCAGCAGTCCTTGGGACAGGGGACGTCAGCCCCAGCATTTT. Translating gives CASSPWDRGRQPQHF. The variable domain in full, with the rest retrieved from reference TRBV28 and TRBJ1-5, is DVKVTQSSRYLVKRTGEKVFLECVQDMDHENMFWYRQDPGLGLRLIYFSYDVKMKEKGDIPEGYSVSREKKERFSLILESASTNQTSMYLCASSPWDRGRQPQHFGDGTRLSIL.

The rearrangement uses TRBV4-2 and TRBJ1-2, with D possibly TRBD1 on 6 matching bases. With 4 bases removed from V and 6 bases from J, the gap between germline ends came to 12 bases. The germline V gene has CDR1 LGHNA and CDR2 YNFKEQ. The CDR3 sequence is 13 residues long. Here the CDR3 reads CASSPKGGDGYTF. CDR3 nucleotides: TGTGCCAGCAGCCCAAAGGGGGGGGATGGCTACACCTTC.

The CDR3 DNA sequence: TGTGCTAGTGGTTTTCCCCCTCCGCGTTGGGGGAGGGCCTTAGATACGCAGTATTTT. This gives the protein CASGFPPPRWGRALDTQYF. The chain is built from TRBV12-5 and TRBJ2-3; TRBD2 matches 7 bases. The CDR3 extends over 19 amino acids. Germline V gene data show CDR1 as LGHNT and CDR2 as FRNRAP. With 3 bases clipped from V and 5 bases from J, the junction kept 20 bases outside the gene matches.